These 14 T cell receptor beta chains were sequenced from one sample in a study of beta chain features in type 1 diabetes. All of the isolated RNA was reverse transcribed, so expressed TCRB transcripts were sequenced. Sequencing was performed with immunoSEQ multiplex PCR; in TCRdb, only in-frame clones are kept and a portion is missing. Counted here are around 140,000 clones, roughly 9.3% occurring once; the ten biggest clones make up approximately 0.69%. Sequencing was done on a sample of central memory CD4+ T cells from blood. All receptors come from a woman aged 40 to 49 in good health.

This clone was picked up a small number of times. The V gene is TRBV2, the J gene TRBJ2-1; TRBD2 is a possible D gene (5 bases). V lost 2 bases to trimming and J lost 10 bases, with 12 bases between them. Germline loops: CDR1 SNHLY, CDR2 FYNNEI. The length of the CDR3 is 13 residues. The chain's CDR3 is CASSELEASEQFF. In DNA, the CDR3 is TGTGCCAGCAGTGAATTGGAGGCTAGCGAGCAGTTCTTC.

This chain connects TRBV28 to TRBJ1-2, with 8 bases identical to TRBD1. V was pared by 8 bases and J by 4 bases, with 6 bases of the junction left unmatched. CDR1 and CDR2 from the germline V gene are MDHEN and SYDVKM. The CDR3 has 13 amino acids. CDR3 DNA sequence: TGTGCCAGCGGGACCGGGACAGGCTATGGCTACACCTTC. Its protein product is CASGTGTGYGYTF.

This clone was observed many times. This chain joins TRBV5-1 and TRBJ1-5, with TRBD1 identical over 12 bases. The V gene's germline CDR1 is SGHRS and CDR2 YFSETQ. V lost 4 bases and J lost 7; bases outside the gene matches: 3. The length of the CDR3 is 14 residues. CDR3 loop: CASSVGTGGQPQHF. The CDR3 coding sequence is TGCGCCAGCAGCGTGGGGACAGGGGGCCAGCCCCAGCATTTT.

This clone appeared a few times. The rearrangement uses TRBV6-6 and TRBJ1-2, with D perhaps matching TRBD1 (6 bases). The CDR3 runs 13 residues. V lost 5 bases and J lost 4, with 11 bases in between. In germline, CDR1 is MNHNY, CDR2 SVGAGI (reference sequence). CDR3 sequence: CASSPGQLYGYTF. The CDR3 DNA follows: TGTGCCAGCAGTCCCGGACAGCTCTATGGCTACACCTTC.

This clone was detected only a few times. This chain's CDR3 is CASSLGPGQGISGANVLTF. In nucleotides, the CDR3 is TGTGCCAGCAGCTTAGGACCGGGACAGGGAATCTCTGGGGCCAACGTCCTGACTTTC. The chain recombines TRBV11-2 with TRBJ2-6, with 9 bases aligning to TRBD1. Looked up from germline, CDR1 is SGHAT and CDR2 is FQNNGV. The CDR3 covers 19 residues. The junction had 7 bases not matched to a gene; V was cut back by 1 base and J by 0 bases.

The rearrangement links TRBV11-2 to TRBJ2-2, with D possibly matching TRBD1 (6 bases). Germline loops: CDR1 SGHAT, CDR2 FQNNGV. The CDR3 length is 15 residues. V was clipped by 5 bases and J by 6 bases, with 16 bases between them. CDR3: CASSLMRGTAGELFF. In DNA, the CDR3 is TGTGCCAGCAGCCTAATGAGGGGGACGGCCGGGGAGCTGTTTTTT.

This clone showed up just a few times. J is TRBJ1-2 and V is TRBV6-1; possible D gene TRBD1, 5 bases. V was cut by 1 base and J by 2 bases, with 11 bases left in between. The CDR3 is 15 residues long. Germline CDR1 MNHNS, CDR2 SASEGT. The CDR3 loop reads CASSEGPQGNYGYTF. The CDR3 region has the DNA TGTGCCAGCAGTGAAGGCCCTCAGGGAAACTATGGCTACACCTTC.

This chain connects TRBV6-4 to TRBJ1-2; D perhaps matches TRBD1 (6 bases). Germline V gene sequence: CDR1 MRHNA, CDR2 SNTAGT. The ends were cut back, 2 bases at V and 8 bases at J, with 15 bases in the middle. The CDR3 runs 14 residues. CDR3 residues: CASSDGWGRKGYTF. CDR3 nucleotide sequence: TGTGCCAGCAGTGACGGCTGGGGGCGAAAGGGCTACACCTTC.

The genes are TRBV28 and TRBJ1-2; D not resolved. This CDR3 is 13 amino acids long. Germline lookup yields CDR1 MDHEN and CDR2 SYDVKM. Trimming pared 9 bases from V and 4 bases from J, leaving 15 bases between. The CDR3 region is CASHPGPIYGYTF. CDR3 nucleotides: TGTGCCAGTCATCCGGGTCCCATCTATGGCTACACCTTC.

This clone was observed a few times. The chain uses TRBV9 and TRBJ2-7; 7 bases are shared with TRBD2. CDR1 is SGDLS, CDR2 YYNGEE, per germline. The CDR3 contains 15 residues. The trim removed 2 bases at V and 3 bases at J, leaving 8 bases unmatched. CDR3 residues: CASSVGVGGNYEQYF. For the CDR3, the DNA is TGTGCCAGCAGCGTTGGGGTCGGGGGGAACTACGAGCAGTACTTC.

The V call is TRBV5-5, the J call TRBJ1-1; a possible D gene is TRBD1 (6 bases). The V gene lost 4 bases and the J gene lost 4 bases, with 11 bases spanning the gap. The CDR3 spans 13 residues. In germline, CDR1 is SGHKS, CDR2 YYEKEE (reference sequence). The CDR3 nucleotides are TGTGCCAGCAGCATTGGACAGACCACTGAAGCTTTCTTT. This gives the protein CASSIGQTTEAFF.

This clone occurred a few times. V and J are TRBV18 and TRBJ2-7, with TRBD1 matching over 10 bases. The J segment lost 5 bases and the V segment lost 3 bases, leaving 4 bases of the junction unmatched. Germline CDR1 KGHSH, CDR2 LQKENI. CDR3 size: 14 residues. The CDR3 region is CASSPKTGGDEQYF. The CDR3 region has the DNA TGTGCCAGCTCACCTAAGACAGGGGGCGACGAGCAGTACTTC.

This clone was seen only a few times. This chain uses TRBV6-5 with TRBJ2-5; D may be TRBD2 (6 bases). CDR3 length equals 14 residues. Trimming took 0 bases from V and 5 from J, leaving 10 bases between them. Germline CDR1 MNHEY, CDR2 SVGAGI. The CDR3 nucleotides are TGTGCCAGCAGTTACTCGTACGGGAGTGAGACCCAGTACTTC. Its protein is CASSYSYGSETQYF.

The chain employs TRBV6-5 and TRBJ1-1, with D unresolved. The CDR3 runs to 13 residues. With 5 bases removed from V and 0 bases from J, the gap between germline ends came to 7 bases. Germline V gives CDR1 MNHEY, CDR2 SVGAGI. CDR3 DNA: TGTGCCAGCAGTCCGACTTTGAACACTGAAGCTTTCTTT. Amino acids: CASSPTLNTEAFF.